Listed below are T cell receptor beta chains from one sample, sequenced in a study of blood T cell repertoires in COVID-19. Method: immunoSEQ multiplex PCR; TCRdb's copy keeps in-frame clones and lacks some. The sample yields around 200,000 clones, nearly 90% seen once. Sequenced input: PBMCs or T cells enriched from blood (not recorded which). The receptors here all came from a middle-aged woman with acute COVID-19. Each CDR3 is given without its conserved first and last residue.

V	J	length	CDR3
TRBV15	TRBJ2-5	13	ATSRDLGDQETQY
TRBV30	TRBJ2-5	14	AWSGRVRMPGGTQY
TRBV4-3	TRBJ2-3	13	ASSQDGGSGDTQY
TRBV4-1	TRBJ2-3	13	ASSHRRGGTDTQY
TRBV6-5	TRBJ2-3	14	ASSYGPNALGGAQY
TRBV10-3	TRBJ1-3	13	AISESQGSGNTIY
TRBV7-2	TRBJ1-4	12	ASKQGATNEKLF
TRBV2	TRBJ2-1	15	ASSEIAGGYSYNEQF
TRBV7-3	TRBJ2-7	12	ASSQTGGDYEQY
TRBV2	TRBJ2-3	9	ASRFTDTQY
TRBV7-9	TRBJ1-1	15	ASSLLGTGRMNTEAF
TRBV28	TRBJ2-7	11	ASSLQRGYEQY
TRBV5-1	TRBJ2-3	14	ASSLDRRSSTDTQY
TRBV3-1/TRBV3-2	TRBJ2-1	18	ASSQDETSGRAVSYNEQF
TRBV7-8	TRBJ2-7	14	ASSSRPAGGPGEQY
TRBV6-5	TRBJ2-1	13	ASSPTRGKTNEQF
TRBV19	TRBJ2-1	16	ASSIDTGGWSSYNEQF
TRBV6-6	TRBJ2-3	13	ASSYSTGSTDTQY
TRBV28	TRBJ1-4	9	ASTDREKLF
TRBV5-4	TRBJ2-7	13	ASSPTSGASYEQY
TRBV19	TRBJ2-7	13	ASSISDRVSYEQY
TRBV2	TRBJ1-4	13	ASSEFRGNNEKLF
TRBV7-2	TRBJ1-2	11	ASSLAGRGGYT
TRBV9	TRBJ2-5	13	ASSVSGGAGETQY
TRBV30	TRBJ1-6	14	AWSVKGPGGNSPLH
TRBV7-9	TRBJ1-2	12	ASSLSGGSDGYT
TRBV3-1/TRBV3-2	TRBJ1-1	17	ASSRMLGPTGPRSTEAF
TRBV4-2	TRBJ2-5	12	ASSRNSLQETQY
TRBV27	TRBJ1-2	12	ASSGGTANYGYT